This paragraph reports one T cell receptor beta chain. What it binds is unknown. This sample is drawn from a study of Ad26.COV2.S vaccination and SARS-CoV-2 variants. This CDR3 has 14 residues. The germline V gene encodes CDR1 MNHNS and CDR2 SASEGT. V was shortened by 0 bases and J by 7 bases, with 12 bases between the two germline ends. Produced via immunoSEQ multiplex PCR; TCRdb's table is partial and in-frame only. The sample has about 350,000 clones; 92% are singletons. General study findings and limits: Spike-specific TCR breadth was greater after Ad26.COV2.S than placebo. Marked by substantial breadth, spike-specific CD8+ and CD4+ T cell responses were reportedly seen after vaccination. Overall T cell responses may have been underestimated by the analyses of TCR breadth and depth.

Sample: peripheral blood, taken after recovery from COVID-19. The receptor was derived from a human donor who had recovered from COVID-19. The chain combines TRBV6-1 with TRBJ1-1; D might be TRBD1 (6 bases). CDR3 sequence: CASSEAWGAIEAFF. CDR3 coding DNA: TGTGCCAGCAGTGAAGCCTGGGGGGCGATTGAAGCTTTCTTT.